The sequence of this TCR beta chain was determined in a study of graft-versus-host responses after intestinal transplantation. Remarks on this clone: Its antigen is unknown.

Data came from immunoSEQ multiplex PCR; TCRdb stores just in-frame clones and leaves some out. The profile shows 85,000 to 100,000 clones, 85% to 95% of them singletons. The TCR originated in a human donor who was the organ donor for an intestinal transplant. Sequencing was performed on unstimulated CD8+ T cells sorted from spleen or lymph node cells, taken before transplant.

The CDR3: CASSFDADFNVQPQHF. As DNA, the CDR3 is TGTGCCAGCAGTTTCGATGCCGACTTTAATGTTCAGCCCCAGCATTTT. The rearrangement joins TRBV28 to TRBJ1-5; D gene ambiguous. The germline CDR1 and CDR2 sequences are MDHEN and SYDVKM. This CDR3 contains 16 residues. Trimming pared 3 bases from V and 6 bases from J, leaving 18 bases between.